Given below is one T cell receptor (beta chain) in context. In the study's own analysis: Scientists estimated how many nucleated cells there were by amplifying reference gene primers. Profiled with immunoSEQ multiplex PCR; TCRdb holds only in-frame clones, not every one. The V and J calls and the clone size are those of that table, but D and trimming were determined from the DNA. The data show roughly 75,000 clones, 74% seen once. These data are taken from a study of blood T cell repertoires in COVID-19. As for the study in general: Specimens from acute and convalescent COVID-19 originated in the United States, Italy and Spain. T cells, B-cell-depleted T cells, or PBMCs provided the cDNA or gDNA that served as material.

The CDR3 contains 14 residues. V lost 5 bases to trimming and J lost 8 bases, with 13 bases between them. The V gene's germline CDR1 is SNHLY and CDR2 FYNNEI. The source material was peripheral blood. This sequence originates from a human donor with acute or convalescent COVID-19. The donor label of this sample is uncertain. The J gene is TRBJ1-6, the V gene TRBV2, with a tentative D call TRBD1 (6 bases). The CDR3 DNA sequence: TGTGCCAGCAGTTCGCAGGGGTTTGATTCACCCCTCCACTTT. This translates into CASSSQGFDSPLHF.